This entry concerns a single T cell receptor (beta chain). In this sample, this clonotype turned up a few times. It has no known antigen specificity. No clone much larger than this one lies a single base away; base qualities are absent. The sequencer listed for this sample is Illumina HiSeq 1500. TCRdb handled the public reads itself, with Q25 trimming in fastp and clone calling in MiXCR, and kept productive beta chains. Under each unique CDR3 protein, matching rows form one entry showing the most common genes and DNA. The sample records roughly 760,000 distinct CDR3 sequences, roughly a third of which are singletons. 2.5% to 3.5% of the sample is taken by the ten largest. The sample is drawn from a study of T cell repertoires in cytomegalovirus infection (dated by TCRdb to between 2017 and 2020). About the investigation overall: The HLA type of each donor mattered for the analysis, because public TCR beta signatures pointed to carriage of CMV infection along with the matching HLA type.

What the study reported, not specific to this receptor: Carriers of CMV infection plus the relevant HLA type were discriminated by the cumulative frequency of public TCR beta family members in the study cohort and in an independent approximately 340-donor cohort. In the ex vivo response, HLA-C-restricted CMV-specific TCR beta clonotypes were dominant, and in two of eight donors the single most frequent clonotype came from this HLA-C-restricted group.

Inclusive of the bounding cysteine and phenylalanine, the CDR3 is 14 residues long. The read is trimmed to its CDR3 DNA, 42 bases read in frame from base 1. V loses 3 bases, J loses 3 bases, and the germline ends lie 12 bases apart. CDR1 and CDR2 (MDHEN, SYDVKM) derive from the germline V gene. This TCR came from a human donor in good health (CMV status not recorded). Some clones in this sample may be carry-over from other donors' samples. This sequence uses TRBV28 and TRBJ2-7, with the D gene call left open. Sequenced sample: PBMCs. The bases are TGTGCCAGCAGTTTTGGAACGGTGGTCTACGAGCAGTACTTC. It is translated as CASSFGTVVYEQYF.